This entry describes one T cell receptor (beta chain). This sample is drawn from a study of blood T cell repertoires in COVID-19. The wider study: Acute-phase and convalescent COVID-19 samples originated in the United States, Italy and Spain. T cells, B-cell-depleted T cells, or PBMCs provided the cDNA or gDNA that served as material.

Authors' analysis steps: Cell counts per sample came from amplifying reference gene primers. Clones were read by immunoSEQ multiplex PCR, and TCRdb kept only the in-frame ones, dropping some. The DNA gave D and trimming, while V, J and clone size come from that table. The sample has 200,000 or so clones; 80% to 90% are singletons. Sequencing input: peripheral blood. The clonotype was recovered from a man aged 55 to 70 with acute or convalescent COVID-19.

The CDR3 protein is CAISLDNSYEQYF. For the CDR3, the DNA is TGTGCCATCAGCCTGGACAACTCCTACGAGCAGTACTTC. The chain links TRBV10-3 to TRBJ2-7, with D possibly matching TRBD1 (5 bases). The length of the CDR3 is 13 residues. V was shortened by 6 bases and J by 0 bases, with 9 bases between the two germline ends. Germline V gives CDR1 ENHRY, CDR2 SYGVKD.